This T cell receptor (beta chain) was captured in a study of control samples from healthy donors and cancer patients. The protocol was immunoSEQ multiplex PCR, while the TCRdb copy is restricted to in-frame clones and leaves out a portion. This sample contains fewer than 200,000 clones. The CDR3 has 15 amino acids. V was cut by 2 bases and J by 7 bases, with 15 bases left in between. The germline gives CDR1 LNHDA, CDR2 SQIVND (reference sequence). This clonotype was sampled from a woman in her 30s in good health. This chain joins TRBV19 and TRBJ2-1; a weak D match, TRBD1 (6 bases). Sequencing was done on a sample of blood. CDR3 sequence: CASSIPGEGSNEQFF. The CDR3 coding sequence is TGTGCCAGTAGTATACCAGGGGAAGGATCAAATGAGCAGTTCTTC.